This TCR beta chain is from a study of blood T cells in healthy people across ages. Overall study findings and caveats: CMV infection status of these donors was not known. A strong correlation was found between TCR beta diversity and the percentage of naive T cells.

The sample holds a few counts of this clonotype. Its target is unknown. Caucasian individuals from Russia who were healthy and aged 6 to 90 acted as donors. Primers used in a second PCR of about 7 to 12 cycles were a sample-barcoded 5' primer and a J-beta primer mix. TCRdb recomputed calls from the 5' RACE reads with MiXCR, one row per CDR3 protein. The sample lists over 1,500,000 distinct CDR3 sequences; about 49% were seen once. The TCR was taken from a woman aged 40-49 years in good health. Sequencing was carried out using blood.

The CDR3 region is CASSLTWRDTQYF. CDR3 nucleotides: TGTGCCAGCAGCTTAACCTGGAGAGATACGCAGTATTTT. The chain recombines TRBV27 with TRBJ2-3; no reliable D call. The V and J ends lost 6 bases and 5 bases respectively, with 12 bases between them. Germline CDR1 and CDR2: MNHEY and SMNVEV (reference sequence). This CDR3 has 13 residues.